The rows below give T cell receptor beta chains drawn from one sample of a study of blood T cell repertoires in COVID-19. The table came from immunoSEQ multiplex PCR; TCRdb's copy has only in-frame clones and leaves some out. The data contain 170,000 or so clones, 65% to 85% of them seen just once; the ten biggest clones take up over 6.5%. Sequenced sample: peripheral blood. These receptor sequences come from a woman between 40 and 55 years old with COVID-19, enrolled during active disease. Both conserved end residues are part of each CDR3. A D gene is named only where the DNA matches it firmly. Expanded clones get a size class; other rows say once, few or many, or leave the size out.

CASSRQRDRRFGSF | TGTGCCAGCAGTAGACAGCGGGACCGAAGGTTTGGGTCTTTC | - | - | TRBJ1-2 | TRBV28
CATRGQGTEAFF | TGTGCCACCAGGGGACAGGGAACTGAAGCTTTCTTT | TRBD1 | few | TRBJ1-1 | TRBV24-1
CASSSPGLASNEQFF | TGTGCCAGCAGCTCCCCTGGACTAGCGAGTAATGAGCAGTTCTTC | TRBD2 | - | TRBJ2-1 | TRBV7-3
CASSDRQGQETQYF | TGTGCCAGCAGTGACCGACAGGGCCAAGAGACCCAGTACTTC | TRBD1 | - | TRBJ2-5 | TRBV6-1
CASSSRGMPDTQYF | TGTGCCAGCAGTTCGCGGGGGATGCCAGATACGCAGTATTTT | TRBD2 | - | TRBJ2-3 | TRBV6-5
CASSQDVGRVGFGDQPQHF | TGCGCCAGCAGCCAAGATGTAGGCAGGGTGGGCTTTGGGGATCAGCCCCAGCATTTT | - | - | TRBJ1-5 | TRBV4-1
CASRGGNQPQHF | TGTGCCAGTAGGGGGGGTAATCAGCCCCAGCATTTT | - | - | TRBJ1-5 | TRBV19
CASSDEGTLNEQFF | TGTGCCAGCAGTGACGAAGGGACACTCAATGAGCAGTTCTTC | - | once | TRBJ2-1 | TRBV6-4
CASSEWRQQETQYF | TGTGCCAGCAGTGAATGGAGACAGCAAGAGACCCAGTACTTC | - | - | TRBJ2-5 | TRBV6-1
CASSLDRGQTDTQYF | TGCGCCAGCAGCTTGGACAGGGGGCAGACAGATACGCAGTATTTT | TRBD1 | - | TRBJ2-3 | TRBV5-1
CASSFPPGQGAWNEQFF | TGTGCCAGCAGTTTCCCACCCGGACAGGGGGCCTGGAATGAGCAGTTCTTC | TRBD1 | - | TRBJ2-1 | TRBV28
CASSIDRSMNTEAFF | TGTGCCAGTAGTATAGACAGATCCATGAACACTGAAGCTTTCTTT | - | once | TRBJ1-1 | TRBV19
CAIGEGHSYEQYF | TGTGCCATAGGGGAGGGGCACTCCTACGAGCAGTACTTC | TRBD2 | - | TRBJ2-7 | TRBV10-3
CASSRYRQTGYEQYF | TGTGCCAGTAGTAGATATAGACAGACAGGATACGAGCAGTACTTC | - | few | TRBJ2-7 | TRBV19
CASSQREGLGPSYEQYF | TGCGCCAGCAGCCAACGGGAGGGCTTAGGCCCCTCCTACGAGCAGTACTTC | TRBD2 | once | TRBJ2-7 | TRBV4-1
CASSLELAGGAEQFF | TGTGCCAGCAGCTTAGAGCTAGCGGGGGGGGCTGAGCAGTTCTTC | TRBD2 | once | TRBJ2-1 | TRBV11-2
CASSTPGTGGTNYGYTF | TGTGCCAGTAGTACACCCGGGACAGGGGGCACTAACTATGGCTACACCTTC | TRBD1 | few | TRBJ1-2 | TRBV19
CATEGNTEAFF | TGTGCCACTGAGGGGAACACTGAAGCTTTCTTT | - | - | TRBJ1-1 | TRBV15
CASGQVNTEAFF | TGTGCCAGTGGACAGGTGAACACTGAAGCTTTCTTT | TRBD1 | - | TRBJ1-1 | TRBV19
CASRKIAYEQYF | TGTGCCAGCAGAAAAATAGCCTACGAGCAGTACTTC | - | - | TRBJ2-7 | TRBV7-9
CASRARAGVSGELFF | TGTGCCAGCAGGGCTCGGGCGGGGGTGTCCGGGGAGCTGTTTTTT | TRBD2 | - | TRBJ2-2 | TRBV2
CASGARQPQHF | TGTGCCAGCGGGGCGAGGCAGCCCCAGCATTTT | - | - | TRBJ1-5 | TRBV6-5
CASSLAGLAGNNEQFF | TGTGCCAGCAGCTTAGCGGGCCTAGCGGGGAACAATGAGCAGTTCTTC | TRBD2 | - | TRBJ2-1 | TRBV7-2
CASSTGDRAFYNEQFF | TGTGCCAGCAGCACCGGGGACAGGGCCTTCTACAATGAGCAGTTCTTC | TRBD1 | - | TRBJ2-1 | TRBV6-8
CASGFGGIPTNYGYTF | TGTGCTAGTGGTTTTGGAGGGATCCCTACTAACTATGGCTACACCTTC | - | - | TRBJ1-2 | TRBV12-5
CASSLDRGAGYTF | TGTGCCAGCAGTCTCGACAGGGGGGCTGGCTACACCTTC | TRBD1 | - | TRBJ1-2 | TRBV6-6
CASSLGGGTGELFF | TGTGCCAGCAGTTTGGGGGGGGGCACCGGGGAGCTGTTTTTT | TRBD2 | - | TRBJ2-2 | TRBV27
CASSTLAGGITDTQYF | TGTGCCAGTAGTACCCTAGCGGGGGGGATCACAGATACGCAGTATTTT | TRBD2 | - | TRBJ2-3 | TRBV19
CASSPLLLAGGSYEQYF | TGTGCCAGCAGTCCCCTTCTTCTAGCGGGGGGCAGCTACGAGCAGTACTTC | TRBD2 | - | TRBJ2-7 | TRBV6-6
CASSPGSSYEQYF | TGTGCCAGCAGCCCAGGTAGCTCCTACGAGCAGTACTTC | - | - | TRBJ2-7 | TRBV5-6
CASSHTTGPYEQYF | TGCGCCAGCAGCCATACGACAGGGCCGTACGAGCAGTACTTC | TRBD1 | - | TRBJ2-7 | TRBV4-1
CATSETPGQGLHEQFF | TGTGCCACCAGTGAAACCCCGGGACAGGGCTTGCATGAGCAGTTCTTC | TRBD1 | - | TRBJ2-1 | TRBV24-1
CASSDSSLSYEQYF | TGTGCCAGCAGTGACTCCTCTCTAAGCTACGAGCAGTACTTC | - | - | TRBJ2-7 | TRBV6-6
CASSSDRADRKTQYF | TGTGCCAGCAGCTCTGACAGGGCGGACCGGAAGACCCAGTACTTC | TRBD1 | - | TRBJ2-5 | TRBV28
CASSLSGQGMDYGYTF | TGTGCCAGCAGCTTGTCCGGACAGGGAATGGACTATGGCTACACCTTC | TRBD1 | - | TRBJ1-2 | TRBV5-5
CASSSDSTNYGYTF | TGTGCCAGCAGTTCGGACAGTACTAACTATGGCTACACCTTC | - | - | TRBJ1-2 | TRBV27
CASRRSGGKNSPLHF | TGTGCCAGCAGAAGATCGGGAGGGAAGAATTCACCCCTCCACTTT | - | - | TRBJ1-6 | TRBV28
CASSPDTAPYGYTF | TGTGCCAGCAGCCCCGACACCGCACCCTATGGCTACACCTTC | - | - | TRBJ1-2 | TRBV5-4